The source of this TCR beta chain is a study of control samples from healthy donors and cancer patients. The protocol was immunoSEQ multiplex PCR, while the TCRdb copy is restricted to in-frame clones and leaves out a portion. The data show about 59,000 clones, around 90% seen once. The CDR3 has 12 residues. Germline V lookup: CDR1 LGHDT, CDR2 YNNKEL (reference sequence). V was pared by 4 bases and J by 8 bases, with 8 bases between. This clone was recorded once. The sample was PBMCs. The chain uses TRBV3-1 (or the pseudogene TRBV3-2) and TRBJ1-4; the D is unclear. This clonotype was obtained from a man in his forties with colorectal cancer. The CDR3 region has the DNA TGTGCCAGCAGCCTCCATCCCGAAAAACTGTTTTTT. Protein product: CASSLHPEKLFF.